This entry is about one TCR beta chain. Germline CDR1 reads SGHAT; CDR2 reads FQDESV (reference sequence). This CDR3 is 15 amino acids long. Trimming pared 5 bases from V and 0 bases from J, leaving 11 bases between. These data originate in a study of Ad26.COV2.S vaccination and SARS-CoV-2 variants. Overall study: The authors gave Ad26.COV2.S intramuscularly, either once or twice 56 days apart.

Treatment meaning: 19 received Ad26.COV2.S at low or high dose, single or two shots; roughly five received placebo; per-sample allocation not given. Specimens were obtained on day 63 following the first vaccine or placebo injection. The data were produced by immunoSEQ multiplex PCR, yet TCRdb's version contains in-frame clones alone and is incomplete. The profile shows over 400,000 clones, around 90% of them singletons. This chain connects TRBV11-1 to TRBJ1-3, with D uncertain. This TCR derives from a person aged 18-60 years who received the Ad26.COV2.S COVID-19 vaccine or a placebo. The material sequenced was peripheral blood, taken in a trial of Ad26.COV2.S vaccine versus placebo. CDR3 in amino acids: CASSHWTHSGNTIYF. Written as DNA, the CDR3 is TGTGCCAGCAGCCACTGGACGCACTCTGGAAACACCATATATTTT. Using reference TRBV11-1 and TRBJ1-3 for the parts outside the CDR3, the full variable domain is EAEVAQSPRYKITEKSQAVAFWCDPISGHATLYWYRQILGQGPELLVQFQDESVVDDSQLPKDRFSAERLKGVDSTLKIQPAELGDSAMYLCASSHWTHSGNTIYFGEGSWLTVV.